This T cell receptor beta chain was sequenced during a study of neoadjuvant anti-PD-1 for oral cavity cancer. Clones were sequenced by immunoSEQ multiplex PCR, and TCRdb holds only the in-frame ones, with some missing. The table records about 16,000 clones, 50% to 70% of them present only once. The length of the CDR3 is 17 residues. Trimming cost V 0 bases and J 4 bases; bases outside gene matches: 11. CDR1 and CDR2 (germline): SGDLS, YYNGEE. This receptor was identified in a person between 40 and 80 years old with oral cavity squamous cell carcinoma. Sequenced material: PBMCs, taken before nivolumab (anti-PD-1) treatment. J is TRBJ2-7 and V is TRBV9; 9 nucleotides align to TRBD2. The CDR3 loop reads CASSVGGTAGGMYEQYF. The CDR3 coding sequence is TGTGCCAGCAGCGTAGGAGGAACGGCGGGAGGGATGTACGAGCAGTACTTC. The variable domain in full, completed from reference TRBV9 and TRBJ2-7, reads DSGVTQTPKHLITATGQRVTLRCSPRSGDLSVYWYQQSLDQGLQFLIQYYNGEERAKGNILERFSAQQFPDLHSELNLSSLELGDSALYFCASSVGGTAGGMYEQYFGPGTRLTVT.